This is a list of T cell receptor beta chains from one sample in a study of T cell repertoires in aging, cancer and after chemotherapy. TCRdb re-analysed the multiplex PCR reads in MiXCR, keeping a single row per CDR3 protein. The top ten clones hold more than 8% of a sample with thousands of distinct CDR3 sequences, approximately 22% of them seen once. The material sequenced was blood. The receptors were gathered from a human donor with a blood cancer. Both conserved end residues are part of each CDR3. Each record gives: CDR3 DNA, CDR3 protein, clone size, V gene, D gene, J gene. The D gene is left open where the match is weak. Not all rows give a size; the values are once, few, many and, for expanded clones, a class.

TGTGCCAGCAGCCAAGGCAGGGCGAACACTGAAGCTTTCTTT,CASSQGRANTEAFF,few,TRBV4-2,NA,TRBJ1-1
TGTGCCAGCACCAGACAGGACCTCTGGGCCAACGTCCTGACTTTC,CASTRQDLWANVLTF,NA,TRBV28,NA,TRBJ2-6
TGTGCCAGCAGCTTCCCAGCGCAAGAGGATGAGCAGTTCTTC,CASSFPAQEDEQFF,few,TRBV7-2,NA,TRBJ2-1
TGTGCCACCAGTGATACGACCGGGACTCCCCACAATGAGCAGTTCTTC,CATSDTTGTPHNEQFF,NA,TRBV24-1,NA,TRBJ2-1
TGTGCCAGCAGTTGGGACAGGGGGCGTGATTCACCCCTCCACTTT,CASSWDRGRDSPLHF,medium-sized,TRBV6-5,TRBD1,TRBJ1-6
TGTGCCAGCAGCCCTTTCAACAGGGTCCACAATGAGCAGTTCTTC,CASSPFNRVHNEQFF,medium-sized,TRBV12-3/TRBV12-4,NA,TRBJ2-1
TGTGCCAGCAGGGCCCCAGACAGGGGTGATCAGCCCCAGCATTTT,CASRAPDRGDQPQHF,NA,TRBV6-2/TRBV6-3,TRBD1,TRBJ1-5
TGTGCCAGCTCACCGCCTGTCTTGGACTTTTGGAACGGAAACACCATATATTTT,CASSPPVLDFWNGNTIYF,NA,TRBV18,NA,TRBJ1-3
TGTGCCAGCACCGGGACAGCTATCTATGGCTACACCTTC,CASTGTAIYGYTF,medium-sized,TRBV6-1,TRBD1,TRBJ1-2
TGCGCCAGCAGCCAGGACAGATTAAGTGGCTACACCTTC,CASSQDRLSGYTF,few,TRBV4-3,NA,TRBJ1-2
TGTGCCATCCACAGGGATTGTAAAAAACTGTTTTTT,CAIHRDCKKLFF,medium-sized,TRBV5-6,NA,TRBJ1-4
TGCGCCAGCGGCACAACGGGCGTGGGAAACACTGAAGCTTTCTTT,CASGTTGVGNTEAFF,NA,TRBV5-1,NA,TRBJ1-1
TGTGCCAGCAGCTTAGGCAGCCTCCCCGCGAGCAATCAGCCCCAGCATTTT,CASSLGSLPASNQPQHF,NA,TRBV7-2,NA,TRBJ1-5
TGTGCCAGCAGCCCCCCGGGACAGGGATACACTGAAGCTTTCTTT,CASSPPGQGYTEAFF,few,TRBV5-4,TRBD1,TRBJ1-1
TGCAGTGCTACCGGCACGGGAGGCTACACCTTC,CSATGTGGYTF,few,TRBV20-1,NA,TRBJ1-2
TGCAGTGCTAGACGTGTTAATGAAAAACTGTTTTTT,CSARRVNEKLFF,NA,TRBV20-1,NA,TRBJ1-4
TGCGCCAGCAGCTCCGGGACAGGGTCCTACGAGCAGTACTTC,CASSSGTGSYEQYF,few,TRBV5-1,TRBD1,TRBJ2-7
TGTGCCAGCAGCTCAACTAGACAGGGGCCTCCCTCCTACAATGAGCAGTTCTTC,CASSSTRQGPPSYNEQFF,NA,TRBV7-2,TRBD1,TRBJ2-1
TGTGCCAGCAGCTTGCGGGCGGGGACCTACGAGCAGTACTTC,CASSLRAGTYEQYF,NA,TRBV5-6,NA,TRBJ2-7
TGTGCCAGCAGTAGGCCCCGCAGGGATGGGAAAAATGGCAATCAGCCCCAGCATTTT,CASSRPRRDGKNGNQPQHF,NA,TRBV6-6,NA,TRBJ1-5
TGCGCCAGCAGAACTGCGGGGGCTAGCGGGAGCCCAGATACGCAGTATTTT,CASRTAGASGSPDTQYF,NA,TRBV7-6,TRBD2,TRBJ2-3
TGTGCCAGCAGTGGCTCCGGGACAGGGTACGAGCAGTACTTC,CASSGSGTGYEQYF,NA,TRBV25-1,TRBD1,TRBJ2-7
TGTGCCAGCTCACCTGGCGGCGATCAGCCCCAGCATTTT,CASSPGGDQPQHF,medium-sized,TRBV18,NA,TRBJ1-5
TGTGCCAGCTCACCCGTTGATACGGGGACAGGGTTTTACGAGCAGTACTTC,CASSPVDTGTGFYEQYF,NA,TRBV18,TRBD1,TRBJ2-7
TGCGCCAGCAGCCTCCGATCGGCCGGCGGCGGTGGCACCGGGGAGCTGTTTTTT,CASSLRSAGGGGTGELFF,medium-sized,TRBV4-3,NA,TRBJ2-2
TGCAGTGCTAGAATATCTAGCGGGAGTTACGAGCAGTACTTC,CSARISSGSYEQYF,NA,TRBV20-1,TRBD2,TRBJ2-7
TGTGCCAGCAGGGCCTTACTTCTGAACACTGAAGCTTTCTTT,CASRALLLNTEAFF,few,TRBV6-5,NA,TRBJ1-1
TGTGCCAGCAGCTTAGCGGGCCCTTATGGCTACACCTTC,CASSLAGPYGYTF,few,TRBV7-9,NA,TRBJ1-2
TGTGCCAGTAGTGCGGGACTAGCGGACTACAATGAGCAGTTCTTC,CASSAGLADYNEQFF,medium-sized,TRBV19,TRBD2,TRBJ2-1
TGTGCCAGCAGTCTTAAAACCTGGACAGGGTATCAGCCCCAGCATTTT,CASSLKTWTGYQPQHF,NA,TRBV7-2,TRBD1,TRBJ1-5
TGTGCCAGCAGTTACGGCTCACGCTTAGCCAAAAACATTCAGTACTTC,CASSYGSRLAKNIQYF,medium-sized,TRBV6-5,NA,TRBJ2-4
TGTGCCAGCTCACCAGGGACAGGGAATCCCTATGGCTACACCTTC,CASSPGTGNPYGYTF,few,TRBV18,TRBD1,TRBJ1-2
TGTGCCAGCAGTTCCAGATTTACTGGGGCCAACGTCCTGACTTTC,CASSSRFTGANVLTF,medium-sized,TRBV6-5,NA,TRBJ2-6
TGTGCTAGTACGGTGCTAGCGGGGGGAGATACGCGGTATTTT,CASTVLAGGDTRYF,NA,TRBV19,TRBD2,TRBJ2-3
TGTGCCAGTAAAAGAACAGGGAACTATGGCTACACCTTC,CASKRTGNYGYTF,NA,TRBV19,NA,TRBJ1-2
TGTGCCTGGAGAGGGGGATCTTCACCCCTCCACTTT,CAWRGGSSPLHF,medium-sized,TRBV30,NA,TRBJ1-6
TGCGCCAGCGGCCGGATCGGGGGACGGGATGGCTACACCTTC,CASGRIGGRDGYTF,few,TRBV5-1,NA,TRBJ1-2
TGTGCCAGCAGACCCGACAGCTCCTCTGGAAACACCATATATTTT,CASRPDSSSGNTIYF,medium-sized,TRBV6-5,NA,TRBJ1-3
TGTGCCAGTAGCGACAGGGGGCTTCGTTACGGGCAAGAGACCCAGTACTTC,CASSDRGLRYGQETQYF,medium-sized,TRBV19,TRBD1,TRBJ2-5
TGTGCCAGAAGCCCCCATTGGAGAGTGACTAGCGGGACCTACGAGCAGTACTTC,CARSPHWRVTSGTYEQYF,NA,TRBV5-6,TRBD2,TRBJ2-7
TGTGCCAGCAGTTACCGCCTAGCGGGTGGGGAGACCCAGTACTTC,CASSYRLAGGETQYF,few,TRBV6-2/TRBV6-3,TRBD2,TRBJ2-5
TGTGCCAGCAGCTTAATGCGCGGAGGCACAGATACGCAGTATTTT,CASSLMRGGTDTQYF,medium-sized,TRBV12-3/TRBV12-4,NA,TRBJ2-3
TGTGCCTGGGGGGGCAATTCACCCCTCCACTTT,CAWGGNSPLHF,medium-sized,TRBV30,NA,TRBJ1-6
TGTGCCAGCAGCTTGGAGCCCGTTGGAAACTATGGCTACACCTTC,CASSLEPVGNYGYTF,medium-sized,TRBV5-5,NA,TRBJ1-2
TGTGCCAGCAGTATCACGAGAGGGGGCGGCAGCACAGATACGCAGTATTTT,CASSITRGGGSTDTQYF,NA,TRBV6-1,TRBD1,TRBJ2-3
TGTGCCTGGGGACAGGGAGGCACAGATACGCAGTATTTT,CAWGQGGTDTQYF,medium-sized,TRBV30,TRBD1,TRBJ2-3
TGTGCCAGCAGCCAAGCAACCGGGACAGGGTACGAGCAGTACTTC,CASSQATGTGYEQYF,few,TRBV14,TRBD1,TRBJ2-7
TGTGCCAGCAGTTTAGGGGGCCTCTACGAGCAGTACTTC,CASSLGGLYEQYF,few,TRBV28,NA,TRBJ2-7